Below are 23 T cell receptor beta chains sequenced from a single sample in a study of cytomegalovirus exposure and HLA in healthy donors. Primers: 60 Vbeta forward and 13 Jbeta reverse. Profiling relied on immunoSEQ multiplex PCR, and the TCRdb table lists in-frame clones only, not all of them. Of 100,000 to 150,000 clones in the sample, 75% to 85% were seen once. The sequenced material came from PBMCs. The receptors were sampled from a female donor in good health and CMV-seropositive.

A few counts support this clone. The chain links TRBV7-9 to TRBJ2-7, with a weak D call TRBD1 (6 bases). There are 15 residues in the CDR3. CDR1 and CDR2 from the germline V gene are SEHNR and FQNEAQ (reference sequence). V shed 7 bases and J shed 2 bases, with 18 bases lying between them. The CDR3 sequence: CASNMRDTAPYEQYF. The CDR3, as DNA: TGTGCCAGCAATATGAGGGACACAGCCCCCTACGAGCAGTACTTC.

The chain has TRBV19 and TRBJ1-5; no clear D gene. The germline V and J ends were trimmed by 8 bases and 2 bases, with 10 bases remaining between them. The CDR3 contains 13 residues. Germline V gene lookup returns CDR1 LNHDA and CDR2 SQIVND (reference sequence). The CDR3 sequence: CASAREGNQPQHF. The DNA of the CDR3 is TGTGCCAGTGCGCGGGAGGGCAATCAGCCCCAGCATTTT.

The rearrangement links TRBV9 to TRBJ1-1; possibly TRBD1 for D (6 bases). In germline, CDR1 is SGDLS, CDR2 YYNGEE. Trimming pared 2 bases from V and 1 base from J, leaving 15 bases between. The CDR3 covers 16 residues. DNA of the CDR3: TGTGCCAGCAGCGTCCGGGACACTTTGTGGAACACTGAAGCTTTCTTT. Translating it yields CASSVRDTLWNTEAFF. The full variable domain, completed using reference TRBV9 and TRBJ1-1, is DSGVTQTPKHLITATGQRVTLRCSPRSGDLSVYWYQQSLDQGLQFLIQYYNGEERAKGNILERFSAQQFPDLHSELNLSSLELGDSALYFCASSVRDTLWNTEAFFGQGTRLTVV.

This sequence joins TRBV6-6 and TRBJ2-4; D gene uncertain. V was clipped by 6 bases and J by 3 bases, with 6 bases between them. CDR3 length equals 12 residues. Germline lookup yields CDR1 MNHNY and CDR2 SVGAGI (reference sequence). Here the CDR3 reads CASSYGKNIQYF. In DNA, the CDR3 is TGTGCCAGCAGCTATGGCAAAAACATTCAGTACTTC.

For this clone: The same CDR3 can be traced to other DNA sequences in this sample. The chain recombines TRBV30 with TRBJ2-5, with 11 bases fitting TRBD2. Germline trimming cut 0 bases from V and 4 bases from J; bases unmatched to any gene: 7. The V gene's germline CDR1 is GTSNPN and CDR2 SVGIG (reference sequence). CDR3 size: 16 residues. The CDR3 loop reads CAWSVRSGGAGETQYF. The CDR3 coding sequence is TGTGCCTGGAGTGTGCGTAGCGGGGGGGCGGGAGAGACCCAGTACTTC.

The chain has TRBV20-1 and TRBJ1-2, with D perhaps matching TRBD1 (6 bases). The germline CDR1 and CDR2 sequences are DFQATT and SNEGSKA (reference sequence). CDR3 length: 11 residues. Trimming pared 5 bases from V and 8 bases from J, leaving 12 bases between. CDR3 nucleotide sequence: TGCAGTGCTGTACAGGGTGGGGGCTACACCTTC. Translated: CSAVQGGGYTF.

This clone was recorded only once. J is TRBJ2-3 and V is TRBV13, with 9 bases aligning to TRBD2. V lost 4 bases, J lost 2 bases, and 7 bases stayed unmatched. Germline V gene sequence: CDR1 PRHDT, CDR2 FYEKMQ (reference sequence). The CDR3 totals 16 residues. CDR3 region: CASSSRGGESTDTQYF. The CDR3 coding sequence is TGTGCCAGCAGCTCCCGCGGGGGGGAGTCCACAGATACGCAGTATTTT.

The V gene is TRBV7-8, the J gene TRBJ2-1; 8 nucleotides line up with TRBD2. The CDR3 length is 15 residues. J lost 12 bases, V lost 1 base, and 11 bases had no gene match. Germline CDR1 reads SGHVS; CDR2 reads FQNEAQ. CDR3 protein: CASSLESAGGDRQFF. CDR3 coding DNA: TGTGCCAGCAGCTTAGAGAGCGCGGGGGGTGATCGGCAGTTCTTC.

The V gene is TRBV29-1, the J gene TRBJ2-3, with TRBD2 matching over 11 bases. Trimming at V came to 6 bases and at J to 5 bases, leaving 7 bases not matched to a gene. The germline V gene has CDR1 SQVTM and CDR2 ANQGSEA. The CDR3 consists of 14 residues. CDR3 nucleotide sequence: TGCAGCGTCGTGACTAGCGGGGTCGGAGATACGCAGTATTTT. Protein: CSVVTSGVGDTQYF.

The chain uses TRBV28 and TRBJ2-7; 10 bases fit TRBD1. The CDR3 length is 16 residues. Germline assignment: CDR1 MDHEN and CDR2 SYDVKM. Trimming removed 2 bases from V and 1 base from J; junction bases left unmatched: 5. The CDR3 spells CASSLGTGQGSYEQYF. The CDR3 bases are TGTGCCAGCAGTTTAGGAACGGGACAGGGGTCCTACGAGCAGTACTTC.

The chain's CDR3 is CARYRGNQPQHF. CDR3 nucleotide sequence: TGTGCCCGTTACAGGGGCAATCAGCCCCAGCATTTT. The chain employs TRBV19 and TRBJ1-5; possible D gene TRBD1, 6 bases. The CDR3 is made up of 12 amino acids. The V end was cut by 11 bases, the J end by 2 bases, with 10 bases between. Germline V gives CDR1 LNHDA, CDR2 SQIVND (reference sequence).

The chain uses TRBV7-2 and TRBJ2-5; TRBD1 aligns across 8 bases. The CDR3 is 15 amino acids. Trimming cost V 4 bases and J 1 base; bases outside gene matches: 5. The germline V gene has CDR1 SGHTA and CDR2 FQGNSA. The chain's CDR3 is CASSSQTGVQETQYF. The CDR3 nucleotides read TGTGCCAGCAGCTCCCAGACAGGGGTCCAAGAGACCCAGTACTTC.

The chain links TRBV10-3 to TRBJ1-1; 9 bases line up with TRBD1. Trimming removed 2 bases from V and 7 bases from J; junction bases left unmatched: 8. The germline gives CDR1 ENHRY, CDR2 SYGVKD. CDR3 length: 15 amino acids. CDR3: CAISELRDRAHEAFF. In nucleotides, the CDR3 is TGTGCCATCAGTGAGCTCCGGGACAGGGCCCATGAAGCTTTCTTT.

V is TRBV27 and J is TRBJ2-7; 11 positions agree with TRBD1. Germline V gene lookup returns CDR1 MNHEY and CDR2 SMNVEV (reference sequence). V shed 5 bases and J 4 bases; nucleotides not matched to a gene: 7. The CDR3 covers 15 residues. The CDR3 loop reads CASSRTGGPQYEQYF. CDR3 DNA sequence: TGTGCCAGCAGTCGGACAGGGGGCCCTCAGTACGAGCAGTACTTC.

This clone came up once. In nucleotides, the CDR3 is TGTGCCTGGGGCAGGGGGCTCTCCTACGAGCAGTACTTC. Translating gives CAWGRGLSYEQYF. The chain is built from TRBV30 and TRBJ2-7; 8 positions match TRBD1. V lost 5 bases to trimming and J lost 0 bases; unmatched junction nucleotides: 3. Germline CDR1 is GTSNPN and CDR2 is SVGIG (reference sequence). The CDR3 consists of 13 residues.

The chain couples TRBV28 to TRBJ2-7, with D possibly TRBD1 on 5 matching bases. V lost 4 bases, J lost 2 bases, and 12 bases lay in between. Germline V gives CDR1 MDHEN, CDR2 SYDVKM. CDR3 length: 14 amino acids. Here the CDR3 reads CASSYNRPPYEQYF. In DNA form, the CDR3 reads TGTGCCAGCAGTTATAACAGGCCCCCCTACGAGCAGTACTTC.

V is TRBV7-9 and J is TRBJ1-2, with a weak D call TRBD1 (6 bases). Looked up from germline, CDR1 is SEHNR and CDR2 is FQNEAQ (reference sequence). The CDR3 loop spans 12 amino acids. Trimming shortened V by 5 bases and J by 6 bases, and 10 bases separated the two germline ends. The CDR3 loop reads CASSNTGNGYTF. For the CDR3, the DNA is TGTGCCAGCAGCAACACAGGGAATGGCTACACCTTC. The variable domain in full, completed from reference TRBV7-9 and TRBJ1-2, reads DTGVSQNPRHKITKRGQNVTFRCDPISEHNRLYWYRQTLGQGPEFLTYFQNEAQLEKSRLLSDRFSAERPKGSFSTLEIQRTEQGDSAMYLCASSNTGNGYTFGSGTRLTVV.

V and J are TRBV19 and TRBJ1-5, with 10 bases lining up with TRBD1. Looked up from germline, CDR1 is LNHDA and CDR2 is SQIVND (reference sequence). The CDR3 runs 15 residues. J was trimmed by 6 bases and V by 2 bases; bases with no gene match: 4. The chain's CDR3 is CASSILTGGSQPQHF. The CDR3 DNA follows: TGTGCCAGTAGTATATTGACAGGGGGCAGTCAGCCCCAGCATTTT.

The rearrangement links TRBV6-4 to TRBJ1-5, with D maybe TRBD1 (5 bases). The CDR3 has 11 residues. Looked up from germline, CDR1 is MRHNA and CDR2 is SNTAGT. Here the CDR3 reads CHQGLGQPQHF. CDR3 DNA: TGTCACCAGGGATTGGGTCAGCCCCAGCATTTT.

CDR3 DNA sequence: TGTGCCATCAGTGAGTCGGGGAGGGGAATGAACACTGAAGCTTTCTTT. This codes for CAISESGRGMNTEAFF. The chain couples TRBV10-3 to TRBJ1-1; D perhaps matches TRBD1 (5 bases). CDR3 size: 16 residues. CDR1 is ENHRY, CDR2 SYGVKD, per germline. The V end lost 0 bases, the J end lost 0 bases, and 11 bases lay between the germline ends.

The chain recombines TRBV7-3 with TRBJ2-5, with D possibly being TRBD2 (5 bases). There are 13 residues in the CDR3. Trimming removed 5 bases from V and 5 bases from J, with 12 bases in between. Germline V gene sequence: CDR1 SGHTA, CDR2 FQGTGA. The CDR3 sequence: CASSIAGGETQYF. In DNA form, the CDR3 reads TGTGCCAGCAGCATCGCGGGTGGGGAGACCCAGTACTTC. The whole variable domain, filled in from reference TRBV7-3 and TRBJ2-5, reads GAGVSQTPSNKVTEKGKYVELRCDPISGHTALYWYRQSLGQGPEFLIYFQGTGAADDSGLPNDRFFAVRPEGSVSTLKIQRTERGDSAVYLCASSIAGGETQYFGPGTRLLVL.

This clone was detected once. This sequence joins TRBV5-6 and TRBJ2-7; 8 bases fit TRBD1. J lost 4 bases, V lost 4 bases, and 7 bases had no gene match. The CDR3 sequence is 14 residues long. The germline CDR1 and CDR2 sequences are SGHDT and YYEEEE. As DNA, the CDR3 is TGTGCCAGCAGCGAGGGACAGGTCTTATACGAGCAGTACTTC. Its translation: CASSEGQVLYEQYF.

The V and J genes are TRBV7-9 and TRBJ1-4; 8 bases are shared with TRBD1. V shed 1 base and J 0 bases; nucleotides not matched to a gene: 1. In germline, CDR1 is SEHNR, CDR2 FQNEAQ (reference sequence). The CDR3 runs 16 residues. The DNA for the CDR3 is TGTGCCAGCAGCTTAGGACAGGGGCCAACTAATGAAAAACTGTTTTTT. Translated, it gives CASSLGQGPTNEKLFF.